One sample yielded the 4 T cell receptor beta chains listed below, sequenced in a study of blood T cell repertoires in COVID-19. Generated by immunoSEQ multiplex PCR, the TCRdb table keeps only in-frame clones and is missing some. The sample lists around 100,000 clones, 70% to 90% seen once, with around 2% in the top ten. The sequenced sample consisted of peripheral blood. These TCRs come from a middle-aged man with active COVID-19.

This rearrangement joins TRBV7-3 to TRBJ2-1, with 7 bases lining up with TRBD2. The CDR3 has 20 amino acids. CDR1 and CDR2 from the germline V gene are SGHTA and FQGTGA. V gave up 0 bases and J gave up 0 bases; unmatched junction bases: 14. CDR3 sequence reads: CASSLTAGVLTSSSYNEQFF. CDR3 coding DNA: TGTGCCAGCAGCTTAACGGCGGGGGTCCTTACCAGCTCCTCCTACAATGAGCAGTTCTTC.

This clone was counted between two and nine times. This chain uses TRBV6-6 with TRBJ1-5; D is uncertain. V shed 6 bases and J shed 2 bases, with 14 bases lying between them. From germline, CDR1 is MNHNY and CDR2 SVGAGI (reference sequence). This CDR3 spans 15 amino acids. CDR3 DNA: TGTGCCAGCAGCCGACGGCTGGGAGGCAATCAGCCCCAGCATTTT. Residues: CASSRRLGGNQPQHF.

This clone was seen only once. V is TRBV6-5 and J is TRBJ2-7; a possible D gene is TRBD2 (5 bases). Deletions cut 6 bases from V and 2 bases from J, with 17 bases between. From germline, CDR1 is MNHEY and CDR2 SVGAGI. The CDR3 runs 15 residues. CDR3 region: CASRNFGLETYEQYF. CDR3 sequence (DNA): TGTGCCAGCAGGAACTTTGGACTCGAAACCTACGAGCAGTACTTC.

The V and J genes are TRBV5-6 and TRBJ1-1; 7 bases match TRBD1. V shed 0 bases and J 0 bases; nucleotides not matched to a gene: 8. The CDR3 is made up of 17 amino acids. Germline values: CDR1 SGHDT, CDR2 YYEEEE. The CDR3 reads CASSLAGQLFLNTEAFF. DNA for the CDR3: TGTGCCAGCAGCTTGGCGGGACAGCTTTTCCTGAACACTGAAGCTTTCTTT.